The clone carrying this T cell receptor beta chain was detected a few times. Its antigen is as yet unknown. Germline assignment: CDR1 MNHEY and CDR2 SVGAGI. This CDR3 region has 15 residues. The germline V and J ends were trimmed by 0 bases and 3 bases, with 9 bases remaining between them. The data belong to a study of cytomegalovirus exposure and HLA in healthy donors. Study results and caveats: There were some V segments, including TRBV6-2 and TRBV6-3, excluded as indistinguishable. DRB1 had the most TCR associations and HLA-C the fewest, a later analysis found, with rates varying by HLA locus.

60 Vbeta and 13 Jbeta primers were used in PCR. This table comes from immunoSEQ multiplex PCR, and its TCRdb copy is limited to in-frame clones, with some not included. The sample yields over 100,000 clones, roughly 80% seen once. Sequencing was performed on PBMCs. The genes are TRBV6-5 and TRBJ1-3; D is possibly TRBD1 (6 bases). This receptor was taken from a man aged 30 to 45 in good health and CMV-seronegative. CDR3 sequence: CASSYSTGHGNTIYF. The CDR3 DNA reads TGTGCCAGCAGTTACTCGACAGGCCATGGAAACACCATATATTTT.